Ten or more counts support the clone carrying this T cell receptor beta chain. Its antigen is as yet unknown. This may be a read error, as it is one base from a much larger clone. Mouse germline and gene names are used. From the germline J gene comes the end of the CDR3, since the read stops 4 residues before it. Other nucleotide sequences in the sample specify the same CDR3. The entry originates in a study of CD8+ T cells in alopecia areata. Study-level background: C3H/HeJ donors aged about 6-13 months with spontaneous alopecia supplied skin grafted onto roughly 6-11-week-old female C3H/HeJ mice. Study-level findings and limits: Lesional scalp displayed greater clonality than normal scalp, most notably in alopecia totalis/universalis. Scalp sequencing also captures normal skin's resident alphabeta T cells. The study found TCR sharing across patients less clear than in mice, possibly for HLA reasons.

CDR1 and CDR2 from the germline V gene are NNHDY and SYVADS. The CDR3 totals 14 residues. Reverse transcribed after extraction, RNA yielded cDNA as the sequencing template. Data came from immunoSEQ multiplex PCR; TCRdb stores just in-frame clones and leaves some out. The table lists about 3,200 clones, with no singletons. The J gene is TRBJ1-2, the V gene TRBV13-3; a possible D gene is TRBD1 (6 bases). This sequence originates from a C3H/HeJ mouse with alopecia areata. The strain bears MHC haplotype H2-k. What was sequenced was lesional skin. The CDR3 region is CASSEGLGGRDYTF. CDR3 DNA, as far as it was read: TGTGCCAGCAGCGAGGGGCTGGGGGGGCGC.